One sample yielded the 13 T cell receptor beta chains listed below, sequenced in a study of T cells after yellow fever vaccination. From the 5' RACE reads, TCRdb called clonotypes with MiXCR, one entry per CDR3 protein. The sample lists about 170,000 distinct CDR3 sequences, 9.5% to 11% occurring once. The sample here was CD8+ T cells sorted from PBMCs, taken 15 days after the yellow fever booster vaccination. These receptors were obtained from a man between 18 and 35 years old who received the YFV17D yellow fever vaccine.

This clonotype was counted only a few times. The chain carries TRBV3-1 and TRBJ2-3; no reliable D call. Germline V gives CDR1 LGHDT, CDR2 YNNKEL (reference sequence). The V gene lost 4 bases and the J gene lost 2 bases, with 16 bases spanning the gap. The CDR3 has 16 amino acids. The CDR3 region is CASSPRPYRDTDTQYF. The CDR3, as DNA: TGTGCCAGCAGCCCCCGCCCTTACCGTGACACAGATACGCAGTATTTT.

This chain connects TRBV19 to TRBJ1-1; TRBD1 might be the D (6 bases). Germline V gene data show CDR1 as LNHDA and CDR2 as SQIVND (reference sequence). V was trimmed by 6 bases and J by 4 bases, leaving 18 bases between them. The CDR3 extends over 15 amino acids. CDR3 DNA: TGTGCCAGTAGCCATAGCAGGGGCGGCGGCACTGAAGCTTTCTTT. This translates into CASSHSRGGGTEAFF.

Notes on this clonotype: Sequence at one end of the junction differs from germline and may be a read error. J is TRBJ1-1 and V is TRBV5-1, with 9 bases matching TRBD1. Germline V CDR1 and CDR2: SGHRS, YFSETQ. The CDR3 spans 15 residues. In DNA, the CDR3 is TGCACCAGCAGCTCCATGGGACAGGGGAACACTGAAGCTTTCTTT. It yields the protein CTSSSMGQGNTEAFF.

The V and J genes are TRBV7-9 and TRBJ2-5; D remains unclear. Per germline, CDR1 SEHNR and CDR2 FQNEAQ (reference sequence). CDR3 length: 14 amino acids. Trimming stripped 5 bases from V and 2 bases from J, with 12 bases between. The CDR3 loop is CASSPPMGQETQYF. The CDR3 nucleotides are TGTGCCAGCAGCCCCCCGATGGGACAAGAGACCCAGTACTTC.

The rearrangement joins TRBV7-3 to TRBJ1-1; D ambiguous. Deletions cut 3 bases from V and 2 bases from J, with 10 bases between. CDR3 length: 14 residues. From germline, CDR1 is SGHTA and CDR2 FQGTGA. CDR3 protein: CASSFRASNTEAFF. The CDR3 region has the DNA TGTGCCAGCAGCTTCCGGGCGTCCAACACTGAAGCTTTCTTT.

This clonotype was detected only a few times. The chain is built from TRBV4-3 and TRBJ2-1; possible D gene TRBD2, 6 bases. V lost 4 bases and J lost 10, with 14 bases in between. Germline V gene sequence: CDR1 LGHNA, CDR2 YSLEER. This CDR3 region has 13 residues. Here the CDR3 DNA reads TGCGCCAGCAGCCGGGGCGGGGTACAGGAGCAGTTCTTC. Translating gives CASSRGGVQEQFF.

This clonotype was counted only a few times. V and J are TRBV7-9 and TRBJ1-5, with a tentative D call TRBD1 (6 bases). Trimming cost V 5 bases and J 7 bases, with 9 bases left between them. The germline gives CDR1 SEHNR, CDR2 FQNEAQ (reference sequence). This CDR3 region has 12 residues. The CDR3 nucleotides are TGTGCCAGCAGCCGAGGGGGGCAGCCCCAGCATTTT. Translation: CASSRGGQPQHF.

This clonotype was counted only a few times. The gene calls are TRBV27 and TRBJ2-3; TRBD1 might be the D (5 bases). The CDR3 consists of 14 residues. The V and J ends lost 2 bases and 6 bases respectively, with 12 bases between them. Per the germline V gene, CDR1 is MNHEY and CDR2 is SMNVEV (reference sequence). CDR3 sequence (DNA): TGTGCCAGCAGTTTAGCGTCACCAGGGGATACGCAGTATTTT. Protein sequence: CASSLASPGDTQYF.

This chain uses TRBV5-4 with TRBJ2-7, with 7 bases identical to TRBD2. V lost 2 bases and J lost 6; bases outside the gene matches: 5. The CDR3 runs to 13 residues. Germline lookup yields CDR1 SGHNT and CDR2 YYREEE (reference sequence). In nucleotides, the CDR3 is TGTGCCAGCAGCTTCGGGGGGACCGGCGAGCAGTACGTC. This translates into CASSFGGTGEQYV.

This clonotype turned up a few times. Sequence at one end of the junction differs from germline and may be a read error. The chain couples TRBV29-1 to TRBJ2-2; tentative D call: TRBD1 (5 bases). CDR3 length: 14 residues. Germline assignment: CDR1 SQVTM and CDR2 ANQGSEA. In DNA form, the CDR3 reads TGCAGCGTTGGGTTTGACAGACCTACCGGCGAGCTGTTTTTT. Amino acids: CSVGFDRPTGELFF.

The chain joins TRBV12-3 or TRBV12-4 to TRBJ2-1; the D gene is possibly TRBD2 (6 bases). V was shortened by 2 bases and J by 9 bases, with 14 bases between the two germline ends. The CDR3 sequence is 14 residues long. CDR3: CASSLLGGGSEQFF. The CDR3 nucleotides are TGTGCCAGCAGTTTACTGGGGGGAGGTAGTGAGCAGTTCTTC.

CDR3 sequence: CASSLPDLTEAFF. The CDR3 DNA follows: TGTGCCAGCTCCCTCCCGGACCTCACTGAAGCTTTCTTT. The rearrangement joins TRBV7-8 to TRBJ1-1; D remains ambiguous. Germline V lookup: CDR1 SGHVS, CDR2 FQNEAQ. This CDR3 is built from 13 residues. With 8 bases removed from V and 4 bases from J, the gap between germline ends came to 14 bases.

The V gene is TRBV27, the J gene TRBJ2-4, with 12 bases fitting TRBD1. J gave up 0 bases and V 3 bases, and 9 bases lay outside the gene matches. The germline gives CDR1 MNHEY, CDR2 SMNVEV (reference sequence). The CDR3 consists of 19 residues. CDR3 DNA sequence: TGTGCCAGCAGTTTGGCGGGACAGGGGGCTCAACTAGCCAAAAACATTCAGTACTTC. Its translation: CASSLAGQGAQLAKNIQYF.